This is a list of T cell receptor beta chains from one sample in a study of vaccination and CD4 T cells after COVID-19. TCRdb used MiXCR to reprocess the PCR reads, holding one entry per CDR3 protein. Of approximately 25,000 distinct CDR3 sequences in the sample, about three fifths were seen once. Their antigens are not known. The sample taken for sequencing was CD4+ T cells from blood, cultured in vitro. These receptors were obtained from a human donor who had recovered from COVID-19. CDR3s include the opening cysteine and the closing phenylalanine or tryptophan. The order of the fields is J gene, V gene, D gene, clone size, CDR3 protein, CDR3 DNA. The D gene is left open where the match is weak. Only some rows state a clone size, as once, few, many or a class for expanded clones.

j_gene: TRBJ2-7; v_gene: TRBV11-2; d_gene: TRBD1; abundance: -; CDR3aa: CASSLQGGPTYEQYF; CDR3nt: TGTGCCAGCAGCCTACAGGGGGGCCCCACCTACGAGCAGTACTTC
j_gene: TRBJ1-6; v_gene: TRBV20-1; d_gene: -; abundance: few; CDR3aa: CSAGVGQLNSPLHF; CDR3nt: TGCAGTGCTGGGGTGGGGCAGTTAAATTCACCCCTCCACTTT
j_gene: TRBJ2-2; v_gene: TRBV6-1; d_gene: -; abundance: -; CDR3aa: CASTRGAGAGELFF; CDR3nt: TGTGCCAGCACCAGGGGAGCAGGGGCCGGGGAGCTGTTTTTT
j_gene: TRBJ1-6; v_gene: TRBV2; d_gene: -; abundance: -; CDR3aa: CASRPRGKYDNSPLHF; CDR3nt: TGTGCCAGCAGACCCAGGGGAAAGTACGATAATTCACCCCTCCACTTT
j_gene: TRBJ1-5; v_gene: TRBV6-2/TRBV6-3; d_gene: TRBD1; abundance: few; CDR3aa: CASNKQGALSNQPQHF; CDR3nt: TGTGCCAGCAACAAACAGGGGGCGCTTAGCAATCAGCCCCAGCATTTT
j_gene: TRBJ2-5; v_gene: TRBV28; d_gene: TRBD2; abundance: -; CDR3aa: CASSQRLAGVRETQYF; CDR3nt: TGTGCCAGCAGCCAACGACTAGCGGGAGTGCGAGAGACCCAGTACTTC
j_gene: TRBJ1-1; v_gene: TRBV27; d_gene: -; abundance: few; CDR3aa: CASSLAGTEAFF; CDR3nt: TGTGCCAGCAGTTTGGCCGGGACTGAAGCTTTCTTT
j_gene: TRBJ2-7; v_gene: TRBV7-9; d_gene: -; abundance: -; CDR3aa: CASSALGRRDEQYF; CDR3nt: TGTGCCAGCAGCGCATTGGGACGGCGAGACGAGCAGTACTTC
j_gene: TRBJ1-3; v_gene: TRBV7-2; d_gene: TRBD1; abundance: once; CDR3aa: CASSSQGQLIGNTIYF; CDR3nt: TGTGCCAGCAGCTCACAGGGACAGCTCATTGGAAACACCATATATTTT
j_gene: TRBJ1-1; v_gene: TRBV29-1; d_gene: -; abundance: -; CDR3aa: CSVARGGAEAFF; CDR3nt: TGCAGCGTTGCCCGGGGGGGGGCTGAAGCTTTCTTT
j_gene: TRBJ1-2; v_gene: TRBV10-2; d_gene: -; abundance: -; CDR3aa: CASSYGTSNYGYTF; CDR3nt: TGCGCCAGCAGCTACGGCACATCAAACTATGGCTACACCTTC
j_gene: TRBJ1-6; v_gene: TRBV15; d_gene: -; abundance: -; CDR3aa: CATSRDVAVTHNSPLHF; CDR3nt: TGTGCCACCAGCAGAGATGTCGCAGTAACCCACAATTCACCCCTCCACTTT
j_gene: TRBJ1-6; v_gene: TRBV27; d_gene: TRBD1; abundance: -; CDR3aa: CASRPGGSNSPLHF; CDR3nt: TGTGCCAGCAGGCCAGGGGGCAGTAATTCACCCCTCCACTTT
j_gene: TRBJ1-3; v_gene: TRBV12-3/TRBV12-4; d_gene: -; abundance: -; CDR3aa: CASSLRQRAGGDTIYF; CDR3nt: TGTGCCAGCAGTTTACGCCAGCGGGCAGGAGGGGACACCATATATTTT
j_gene: TRBJ1-2; v_gene: TRBV14; d_gene: TRBD1; abundance: few; CDR3aa: CASSTNQGAHGYGYTF; CDR3nt: TGTGCCAGCAGTACTAACCAGGGGGCGCACGGCTATGGCTACACCTTC
j_gene: TRBJ2-1; v_gene: TRBV9; d_gene: -; abundance: -; CDR3aa: CASALAEYNEQFF; CDR3nt: TGTGCCAGCGCATTGGCAGAATACAATGAGCAGTTCTTC
j_gene: TRBJ1-5; v_gene: TRBV6-5; d_gene: -; abundance: few; CDR3aa: CASSYQGYEEPQHF; CDR3nt: TGTGCCAGCAGCTACCAGGGGTATGAGGAGCCCCAGCATTTT
j_gene: TRBJ2-1; v_gene: TRBV11-2; d_gene: TRBD2; abundance: -; CDR3aa: CASSFSGTYNEQFF; CDR3nt: TGTGCCAGCAGCTTCAGCGGGACCTACAATGAGCAGTTCTTC
j_gene: TRBJ2-1; v_gene: TRBV30; d_gene: -; abundance: -; CDR3aa: CAWSVRSYNEQFF; CDR3nt: TGTGCCTGGAGTGTACGCAGCTACAATGAGCAGTTCTTC
j_gene: TRBJ1-2; v_gene: TRBV6-5; d_gene: -; abundance: -; CDR3aa: CASSYSGGGQGYTF; CDR3nt: TGTGCCAGCAGTTACTCGGGTGGGGGGCAGGGCTACACCTTC
j_gene: TRBJ2-1; v_gene: TRBV6-2/TRBV6-3; d_gene: -; abundance: -; CDR3aa: CASSYSDVNNEQFF; CDR3nt: TGTGCCAGCAGTTACTCAGACGTTAACAATGAGCAGTTCTTC
j_gene: TRBJ1-1; v_gene: TRBV18; d_gene: -; abundance: -; CDR3aa: CASSPSTEAFF; CDR3nt: TGTGCCAGCTCACCATCCACTGAAGCTTTCTTT
j_gene: TRBJ1-2; v_gene: TRBV20-1; d_gene: TRBD1; abundance: -; CDR3aa: CSATYRGDGYTF; CDR3nt: TGCAGTGCCACCTACAGGGGTGATGGCTACACCTTC
j_gene: TRBJ2-2; v_gene: TRBV7-3; d_gene: TRBD2; abundance: -; CDR3aa: CASTAGGNTGELFF; CDR3nt: TGTGCCAGCACGGCGGGAGGGAACACCGGGGAGCTGTTTTTT
j_gene: TRBJ1-1; v_gene: TRBV19; d_gene: -; abundance: -; CDR3aa: CASSLPGSNTEAFF; CDR3nt: TGTGCCAGTAGCCTGCCTGGGTCGAACACTGAAGCTTTCTTT
j_gene: TRBJ2-5; v_gene: TRBV6-2/TRBV6-3; d_gene: -; abundance: -; CDR3aa: CASMDRETGASGRETQYF; CDR3nt: TGTGCCAGCATGGACAGGGAGACAGGGGCTAGCGGGCGAGAGACCCAGTACTTC
j_gene: TRBJ1-3; v_gene: TRBV7-2; d_gene: -; abundance: -; CDR3aa: CASSLAGSASGHTIYF; CDR3nt: TGTGCCAGCAGCTTAGCGGGGTCCGCTTCTGGACACACCATATATTTT
j_gene: TRBJ2-2; v_gene: TRBV7-2; d_gene: -; abundance: -; CDR3aa: CASRPQGRDTGELFF; CDR3nt: TGTGCCAGCAGACCTCAGGGGAGGGACACCGGGGAGCTGTTTTTT
j_gene: TRBJ2-5; v_gene: TRBV10-3; d_gene: TRBD2; abundance: -; CDR3aa: CAISGLAGGGETQYF; CDR3nt: TGTGCCATCAGTGGACTAGCGGGAGGGGGGGAGACCCAGTACTTC
j_gene: TRBJ1-1; v_gene: TRBV15; d_gene: -; abundance: -; CDR3aa: CATSRERGTEAFF; CDR3nt: TGTGCCACCAGCAGGGAACGGGGGACTGAAGCTTTCTTT
j_gene: TRBJ1-5; v_gene: TRBV6-1; d_gene: -; abundance: -; CDR3aa: CASSVTRNQPQHF; CDR3nt: TGTGCCAGCAGTGTGACCAGGAATCAGCCCCAGCATTTT
j_gene: TRBJ1-3; v_gene: TRBV7-2; d_gene: -; abundance: few; CDR3aa: CASSPSGNTIYF; CDR3nt: TGTGCCAGCAGTCCGTCTGGAAACACCATATATTTT
j_gene: TRBJ1-1; v_gene: TRBV30; d_gene: -; abundance: -; CDR3aa: CAWSLTSEAFF; CDR3nt: TGTGCCTGGAGTTTAACTTCTGAAGCTTTCTTT
j_gene: TRBJ2-7; v_gene: TRBV12-3/TRBV12-4; d_gene: -; abundance: -; CDR3aa: CASTHWRSSYEQYF; CDR3nt: TGTGCCAGCACCCATTGGAGGAGCTCCTACGAGCAGTACTTC